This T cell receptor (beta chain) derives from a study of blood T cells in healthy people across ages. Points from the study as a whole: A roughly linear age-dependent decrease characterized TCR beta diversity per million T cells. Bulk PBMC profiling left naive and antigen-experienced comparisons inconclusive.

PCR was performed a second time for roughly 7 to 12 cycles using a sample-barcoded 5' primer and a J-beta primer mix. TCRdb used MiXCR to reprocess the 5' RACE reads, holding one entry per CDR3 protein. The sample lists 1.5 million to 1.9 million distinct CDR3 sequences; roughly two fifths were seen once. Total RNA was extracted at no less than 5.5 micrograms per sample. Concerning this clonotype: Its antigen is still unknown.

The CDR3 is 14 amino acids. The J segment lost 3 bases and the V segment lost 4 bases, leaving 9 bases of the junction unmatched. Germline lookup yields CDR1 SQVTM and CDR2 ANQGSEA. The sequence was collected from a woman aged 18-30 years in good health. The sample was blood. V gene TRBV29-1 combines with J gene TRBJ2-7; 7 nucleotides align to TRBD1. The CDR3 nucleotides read TGCAGCGTTGGGTATCGACAGGGATACTACGAGCAGTACTTC. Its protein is CSVGYRQGYYEQYF.